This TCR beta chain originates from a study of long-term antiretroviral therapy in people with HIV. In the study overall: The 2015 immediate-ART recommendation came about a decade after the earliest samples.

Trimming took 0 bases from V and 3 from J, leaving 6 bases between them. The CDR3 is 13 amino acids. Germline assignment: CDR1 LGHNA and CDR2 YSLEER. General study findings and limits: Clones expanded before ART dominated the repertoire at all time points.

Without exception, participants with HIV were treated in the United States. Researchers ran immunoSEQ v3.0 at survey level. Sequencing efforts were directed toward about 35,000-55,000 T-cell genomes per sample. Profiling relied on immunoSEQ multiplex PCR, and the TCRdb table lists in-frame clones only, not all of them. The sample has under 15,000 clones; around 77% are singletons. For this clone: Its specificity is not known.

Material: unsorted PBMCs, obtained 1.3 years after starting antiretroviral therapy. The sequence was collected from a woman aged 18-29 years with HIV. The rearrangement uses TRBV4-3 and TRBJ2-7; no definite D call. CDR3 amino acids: CASSQDRNYEQYF. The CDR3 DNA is TGCGCCAGCAGCCAAGATCGGAACTACGAGCAGTACTTC.